These 13 T cell receptor beta chains originate from one sample sequenced in a study of long-term antiretroviral therapy in people with HIV. The libraries were made with immunoSEQ v3.0 at survey level. Assay: immunoSEQ multiplex PCR; the TCRdb copy retains only in-frame clones and omits some. The table has 30,000 or so clones, around 79% seen once; the top ten hold under 4%. The sample was unsorted PBMCs, taken 3 years after starting antiretroviral therapy. These receptors were taken from a man aged 45-65 years with HIV.

DNA of the CDR3: TGCGCCAGCAGCCAAGGGGACAGGGACACTGAAGCTTTCTTT. This translates into CASSQGDRDTEAFF. The chain joins TRBV4-3 to TRBJ1-1; 9 nucleotides line up with TRBD1. Germline CDR1 and CDR2: LGHNA and YSLEER. CDR3 length equals 14 residues. V gave up 1 base and J gave up 3 bases; unmatched junction bases: 0.

The chain has TRBV4-3 and TRBJ1-2; 9 positions agree with TRBD1. Germline CDR1 LGHNA, CDR2 YSLEER. The CDR3 is 16 amino acids. V trimming: 3 bases; J trimming: 4 bases; junction bases outside the gene matches: 9. The CDR3 bases are TGCGCCAGCAGCCATGTACAGGGGGCGATAAGCTATGGCTACACCTTC. This translates into CASSHVQGAISYGYTF.

This clone was recorded a few times. The V call is TRBV7-2, the J call TRBJ2-1; D gene uncertain. The CDR3 sequence is 15 residues long. Germline values: CDR1 SGHTA, CDR2 FQGNSA. V was clipped by 5 bases and J by 4 bases, with 15 bases between them. The CDR3 protein is CASSPLGSPYNEQFF. In nucleotides, the CDR3 is TGTGCCAGCAGCCCCCTGGGCTCACCATACAATGAGCAGTTCTTC.

The V gene is TRBV7-2, the J gene TRBJ2-5; possibly TRBD1 for D (5 bases). There are 12 residues in the CDR3. Trimming cost V 3 bases and J 4 bases, with 6 bases left between them. Germline V CDR1 and CDR2: SGHTA, FQGNSA. CDR3 bases: TGTGCCAGCAGCTTCAGGGCAGAGACCCAGTACTTC. Its translation: CASSFRAETQYF. Variable domain in full (rest from reference TRBV7-2 and TRBJ2-5): GAGVSQSPSNKVTEKGKDVELRCDPISGHTALYWYRQSLGQGLEFLIYFQGNSAPDKSGLPSDRFSAERTGGSVSTLTIQRTQQEDSAVYLCASSFRAETQYFGPGTRLLVL.

In its sample, this clone was seen a few times. This chain joins TRBV27 and TRBJ1-2; D gene unclear. V was pared by 4 bases and J by 3 bases, with 15 bases between. CDR1 is MNHEY and CDR2 is SMNVEV in the germline V gene (reference sequence). CDR3 length: 15 residues. For the CDR3, the DNA is TGTGCCAGCAGTTCGAATCCGGGATTCGACTATGGCTACACCTTC. Residues: CASSSNPGFDYGYTF.

The rearrangement uses TRBV4-3 and TRBJ1-1; 11 nucleotides agree with TRBD1. This CDR3 spans 14 amino acids. Germline CDR1 reads LGHNA; CDR2 reads YSLEER. Trimming cost V 4 bases and J 4 bases; bases outside gene matches: 2. The CDR3 DNA is TGCGCCAGCAGCCGGGACAGGGGGTCCACTGAAGCTTTCTTT. Its protein product is CASSRDRGSTEAFF.

This sequence joins TRBV2 and TRBJ1-1; 11 bases line up with TRBD1. Germline V gene lookup returns CDR1 SNHLY and CDR2 FYNNEI. J gave up 6 bases and V 5 bases, and 2 bases lay outside the gene matches. The CDR3 covers 13 residues. CDR3 nucleotides: TGTGCCAGCAGTCCGGGACAGGGGGCTGAAGCTTTCTTT. Its translation is CASSPGQGAEAFF.

This chain uses TRBV7-6 with TRBJ2-7, with a tentative D call TRBD1 (6 bases). The germline gives CDR1 SGHVS, CDR2 FNYEAQ. This CDR3 is 13 amino acids long. Trimming cost V 4 bases and J 4 bases, with 11 bases left between them. For the CDR3, the DNA is TGTGCCAGCAGCTCAGGGGACGGATACGAGCAGTACTTC. This codes for CASSSGDGYEQYF.

This clone was seen a handful of times. The chain employs TRBV11-2 and TRBJ1-5; D possibly corresponds to TRBD1 (6 bases). There are 15 residues in the CDR3. Germline values: CDR1 SGHAT, CDR2 FQNNGV. V gave up 5 bases and J gave up 0 bases, with 11 bases separating them. The CDR3 loop reads CASSKQGVSNQPQHF. The CDR3 nucleotides are TGTGCCAGCAGCAAACAGGGTGTTAGCAATCAGCCCCAGCATTTT.

This clone was picked up a small number of times. The rearrangement links TRBV6-6 to TRBJ1-2; 8 nucleotides agree with TRBD1. The J segment lost 8 bases and the V segment lost 5 bases, leaving 4 bases of the junction unmatched. CDR3 size: 12 residues. Germline V gene sequence: CDR1 MNHNY, CDR2 SVGAGI (reference sequence). The CDR3, as DNA: TGTGCCAGCAGTCCAGGGGGCGGAGGCTACACCTTC. It encodes CASSPGGGGYTF.

The chain recombines TRBV5-4 with TRBJ2-1; possibly TRBD2 for D (6 bases). The CDR3 is 16 amino acids. The germline CDR1 and CDR2 sequences are SGHNT and YYREEE (reference sequence). Trimming left V 4 bases short and J 0 bases short, with 14 bases between. The CDR3 DNA sequence: TGTGCCAGCAGCAGGATTAGCGGACACTCCTACAATGAGCAGTTCTTC. Amino acids: CASSRISGHSYNEQFF.

The gene calls are TRBV6-1 and TRBJ2-1, with D uncertain. Trimming took off 8 bases at V and 4 bases at J, with 9 bases between the two ends. Germline V gene data show CDR1 as MNHNS and CDR2 as SASEGT. The CDR3 runs 12 residues. The CDR3 is CASAIAYNEQFF. The CDR3 DNA sequence: TGTGCCAGCGCAATAGCTTACAATGAGCAGTTCTTC.

This clone was seen a few times. V gene TRBV21-1 combines with J gene TRBJ1-6. TRBV21-1 is designated a pseudogene. The CDR3 length is 18 residues. The CDR3 sequence is CASSPSKKRGLQDSPLHF. The CDR3 DNA sequence: TGTGCCAGCAGCCCCTCAAAAAAACGGGGACTTCAGGATTCACCCCTCCACTTT.